The 16 T cell receptor beta chains reported below all come from one sample, sequenced in a study of blood T cell repertoires in COVID-19. TCRdb keeps only in-frame clones here, not all; method: immunoSEQ multiplex PCR. The sample lists around 72,000 clones; over 80% were seen once. Source material: peripheral blood. These receptors originate from a woman aged 80 or older with acute or convalescent COVID-19.

V usage is TRBV29-1 and J usage is TRBJ1-3; possibly TRBD1 for D (5 bases). CDR3 length equals 11 residues. The germline V gene encodes CDR1 SQVTM and CDR2 ANQGSEA. V was pared by 7 bases and J by 2 bases, with 6 bases between. The CDR3 reads CSGQTGNTIYF. In nucleotides, the CDR3 is TGCAGCGGACAGACTGGAAACACCATATATTTT.

The rearrangement uses TRBV27 and TRBJ2-1, with D tentatively TRBD1 (6 bases). The germline V gene has CDR1 MNHEY and CDR2 SMNVEV (reference sequence). This CDR3 has 13 residues. V gave up 6 bases and J gave up 9 bases, with 15 bases separating them. CDR3: CASRIQGSGEQFF. In DNA form, the CDR3 reads TGTGCCAGCAGAATACAGGGAAGTGGTGAGCAGTTCTTC.

This chain uses TRBV7-9 with TRBJ2-1; D unresolved. The V gene's germline CDR1 is SEHNR and CDR2 FQNEAQ (reference sequence). Trimming pared 0 bases from V and 9 bases from J, leaving 9 bases between. CDR3 length: 13 amino acids. CDR3 residues: CASSLAVESEQFF. The CDR3 DNA reads as TGTGCCAGCAGCTTAGCGGTGGAGTCTGAGCAGTTCTTC.

J is TRBJ2-1 and V is TRBV7-2; 12 bases map to TRBD2. Trimming at V came to 3 bases and at J to 7 bases, leaving 7 bases not matched to a gene. This CDR3 is built from 16 residues. Germline-derived CDR1 and CDR2 are SGHTA and FQGNSA. CDR3 in DNA: TGTGCCAGCAGCTTCCTAGCGGGAGGGCCGGGGAATGAGCAGTTCTTC. The encoded protein is CASSFLAGGPGNEQFF. The complete variable domain, with remaining parts taken from reference TRBV7-2 and TRBJ2-1, reads GAGVSQSPSNKVTEKGKDVELRCDPISGHTALYWYRQSLGQGLEFLIYFQGNSAPDKSGLPSDRFSAERTGGSVSTLTIQRTQQEDSAVYLCASSFLAGGPGNEQFFGPGTRLTVL.

The CDR3 DNA follows: TGTGCCAGCAGTGCGGACAGCATCTATGGCTACACCTTC. Its protein is CASSADSIYGYTF. The chain combines TRBV11-2 with TRBJ1-2; tentative D call: TRBD1 (6 bases). V lost 6 bases to trimming and J lost 4 bases, with 12 bases between them. Germline values: CDR1 SGHAT, CDR2 FQNNGV. The CDR3 loop spans 13 amino acids.

This chain links TRBV5-5 with TRBJ2-3, with 10 positions matching TRBD2. J lost 2 bases, V lost 3 bases, and 6 bases had no gene match. Germline assignment: CDR1 SGHKS and CDR2 YYEKEE (reference sequence). CDR3 length: 16 residues. In nucleotides, the CDR3 is TGTGCCAGCAGCTGGGCCGGGACTAGCGTCACAGATACGCAGTATTTT. It yields the protein CASSWAGTSVTDTQYF.

The chain links TRBV19 to TRBJ1-3; D remains unclear. Germline values: CDR1 LNHDA, CDR2 SQIVND (reference sequence). V was cut by 3 bases and J by 0 bases, with 9 bases left in between. The CDR3 spans 15 residues. The CDR3 protein is CASSILSNSGNTIYF. Here the CDR3 DNA reads TGTGCCAGTAGTATTCTGAGCAACTCTGGAAACACCATATATTTT. Looking up the rest from reference TRBV19 and TRBJ1-3 gives the full variable domain: DGGITQSPKYLFRKEGQNVTLSCEQNLNHDAMYWYRQDPGQGLRLIYYSQIVNDFQKGDIAEGYSVSREKKESFPLTVTSAQKNPTAFYLCASSILSNSGNTIYFGEGSWLTVV.

The genes are TRBV6-5 and TRBJ2-1, with TRBD2 identical over 13 bases. The CDR3 contains 14 residues. Germline V gene lookup returns CDR1 MNHEY and CDR2 SVGAGI. V lost 6 bases to trimming and J lost 10 bases; unmatched junction nucleotides: 6. Written as DNA, the CDR3 is TGTGCCAGCAGACGGACTAGCGGGAGCGGGGAGCAGTTCTTC. As protein: CASRRTSGSGEQFF.

This chain uses TRBV6-5 with TRBJ2-5; D is possibly TRBD2 (5 bases). Trimming removed 4 bases at V and 4 bases at J, with 10 bases between. The CDR3 has 13 amino acids. Germline loops: CDR1 MNHEY, CDR2 SVGAGI. The CDR3 here is CASSLRELETQYF. CDR3 in DNA: TGTGCCAGCAGTTTAAGGGAGCTAGAGACCCAGTACTTC.

The chain employs TRBV5-1 and TRBJ1-1; 9 positions match TRBD1. Germline CDR1 and CDR2: SGHRS and YFSETQ. The CDR3 length is 15 residues. V lost 3 bases and J lost 3; bases outside the gene matches: 6. CDR3 nucleotide sequence: TGCGCCAGCAGCTGGGGGGACAGGGAACACACTGAAGCTTTCTTT. Translating it yields CASSWGDREHTEAFF.

J is TRBJ2-4 and V is TRBV10-3; tentative D call: TRBD1 (5 bases). The V gene's germline CDR1 is ENHRY and CDR2 SYGVKD. V lost 8 bases and J lost 1, with 15 bases in between. The CDR3 has 15 residues. DNA of the CDR3: TGTGCCATCTCTAGGGGTTTCGAGGCCAAAAACATTCAGTACTTC. It specifies CAISRGFEAKNIQYF.

This clone came up a few times. V gene TRBV11-2 combines with J gene TRBJ2-5; D possibly corresponds to TRBD2 (5 bases). The CDR3 loop spans 13 amino acids. The V gene lost 3 bases and the J gene lost 5 bases, with 10 bases spanning the gap. CDR1 is SGHAT, CDR2 FQNNGV, per germline. CDR3 in DNA: TGTGCCAGCAGCTTCCCTAGCAGTGAGACCCAGTACTTC. Translated: CASSFPSSETQYF.

The chain links TRBV7-3 to TRBJ2-1, with D maybe TRBD2 (6 bases). The CDR3 is 17 residues long. The V end was cut by 5 bases, the J end by 6 bases, with 23 bases between. Germline assignment: CDR1 SGHTA and CDR2 FQGTGA. DNA of the CDR3: TGTGCCAGCAGCCCGTTTTTGGGGGGATTAGGACCCAATGAGCAGTTCTTC. It is translated as CASSPFLGGLGPNEQFF.

The chain employs TRBV5-8 and TRBJ2-1; TRBD2 agrees at 7 bases. Trimming cost V 2 bases and J 2 bases; bases outside gene matches: 7. CDR3 length: 16 amino acids. Germline V CDR1 and CDR2: SGHTS, YDEGEE. This CDR3 is CASSLNGREPYNEQFF. Written as DNA, the CDR3 is TGTGCCAGCAGCTTAAATGGGCGGGAGCCCTACAATGAGCAGTTCTTC.

There are many counts of this clone. This rearrangement joins TRBV15 to TRBJ1-1; D is undetermined. CDR3 length: 14 amino acids. Germline CDR1 and CDR2: LNHNV and YYDKDF (reference sequence). V shed 0 bases and J shed 5 bases, with 10 bases lying between them. The CDR3 DNA follows: TGTGCCACCAGCAGAGATCCGAGAGGGACTGAAGCTTTCTTT. Its translation is CATSRDPRGTEAFF.

The chain combines TRBV3-1 (or the pseudogene TRBV3-2) with TRBJ1-1; 8 bases line up with TRBD1. Germline lookup yields CDR1 LGHDT and CDR2 YNNKEL (reference sequence). With V trimmed by 4 bases and J by 7 bases, 8 bases remained unmatched. The CDR3 covers 14 residues. In nucleotides, the CDR3 is TGTGCCAGCAGCCGGTCCAGGGGGCTGGGTGAAGCTTTCTTT. Its protein product is CASSRSRGLGEAFF.